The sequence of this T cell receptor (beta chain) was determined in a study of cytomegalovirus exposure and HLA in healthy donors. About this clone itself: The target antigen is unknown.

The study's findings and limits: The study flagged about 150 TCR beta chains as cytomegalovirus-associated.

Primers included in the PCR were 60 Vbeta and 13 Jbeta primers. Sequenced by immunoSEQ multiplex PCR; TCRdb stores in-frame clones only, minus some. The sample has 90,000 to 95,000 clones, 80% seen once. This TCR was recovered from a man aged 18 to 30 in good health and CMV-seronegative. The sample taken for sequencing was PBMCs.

The DNA for the CDR3 is TGTGCCAGCAGCTCCACCCACGGAGAGACCCAGTACTTC. Its translation is CASSSTHGETQYF. The J gene is TRBJ2-5, the V gene TRBV11-3; no clear D gene. Trimming removed 4 bases at V and 4 bases at J, with 10 bases between. The germline CDR1 and CDR2 sequences are SGHNT and YENEEA. The CDR3 contains 13 residues.